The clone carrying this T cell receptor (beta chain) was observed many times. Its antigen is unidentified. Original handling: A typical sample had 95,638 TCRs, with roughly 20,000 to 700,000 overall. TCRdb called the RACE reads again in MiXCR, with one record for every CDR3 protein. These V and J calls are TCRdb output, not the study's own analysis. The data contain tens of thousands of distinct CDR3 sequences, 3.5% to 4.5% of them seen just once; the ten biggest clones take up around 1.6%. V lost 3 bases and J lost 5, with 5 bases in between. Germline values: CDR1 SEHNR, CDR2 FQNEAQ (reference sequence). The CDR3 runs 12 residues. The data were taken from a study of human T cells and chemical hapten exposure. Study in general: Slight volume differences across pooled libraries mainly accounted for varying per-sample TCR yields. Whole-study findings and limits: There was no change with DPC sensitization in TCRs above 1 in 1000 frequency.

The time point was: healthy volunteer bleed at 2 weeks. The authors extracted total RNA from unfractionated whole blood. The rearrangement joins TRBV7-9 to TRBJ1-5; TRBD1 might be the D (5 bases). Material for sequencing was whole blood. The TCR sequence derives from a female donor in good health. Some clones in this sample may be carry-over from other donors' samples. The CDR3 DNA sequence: TGTGCCAGCAGCTTGACAGATCAGCCCCAGCATTTT. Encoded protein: CASSLTDQPQHF.